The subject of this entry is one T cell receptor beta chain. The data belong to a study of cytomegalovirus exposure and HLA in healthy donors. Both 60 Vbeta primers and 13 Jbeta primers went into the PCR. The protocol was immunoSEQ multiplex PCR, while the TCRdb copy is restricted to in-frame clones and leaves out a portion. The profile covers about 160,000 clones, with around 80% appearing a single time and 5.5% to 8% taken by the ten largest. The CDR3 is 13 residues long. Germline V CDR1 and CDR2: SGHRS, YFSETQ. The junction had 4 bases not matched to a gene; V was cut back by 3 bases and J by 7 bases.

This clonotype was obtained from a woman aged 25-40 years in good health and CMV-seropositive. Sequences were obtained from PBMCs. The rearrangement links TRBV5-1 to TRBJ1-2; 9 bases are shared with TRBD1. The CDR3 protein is CASSSRDRAGYTF. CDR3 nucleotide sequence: TGCGCCAGCAGCTCGCGGGACAGGGCTGGCTACACCTTC.